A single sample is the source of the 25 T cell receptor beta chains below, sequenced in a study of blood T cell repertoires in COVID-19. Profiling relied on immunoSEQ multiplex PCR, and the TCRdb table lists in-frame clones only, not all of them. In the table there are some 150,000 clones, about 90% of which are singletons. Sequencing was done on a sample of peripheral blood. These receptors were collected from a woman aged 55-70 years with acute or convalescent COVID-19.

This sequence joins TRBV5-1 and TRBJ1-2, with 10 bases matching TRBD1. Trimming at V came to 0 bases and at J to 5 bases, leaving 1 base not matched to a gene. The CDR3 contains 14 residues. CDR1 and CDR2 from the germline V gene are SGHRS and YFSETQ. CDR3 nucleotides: TGCGCCAGCAGCTTGGAGGGACAGGGGTATGGCTACACCTTC. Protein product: CASSLEGQGYGYTF.

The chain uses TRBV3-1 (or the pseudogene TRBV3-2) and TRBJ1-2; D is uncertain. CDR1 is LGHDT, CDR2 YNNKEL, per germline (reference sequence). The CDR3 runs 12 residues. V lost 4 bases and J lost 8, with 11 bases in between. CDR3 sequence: CASSLTGEGYTF. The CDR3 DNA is TGTGCCAGCAGCCTCACTGGGGAGGGCTACACCTTC.

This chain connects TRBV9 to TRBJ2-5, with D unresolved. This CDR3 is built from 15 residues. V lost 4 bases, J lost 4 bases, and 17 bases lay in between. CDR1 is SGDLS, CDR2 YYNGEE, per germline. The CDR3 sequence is CASSPRPLWAETQYF. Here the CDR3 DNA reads TGTGCCAGCAGCCCCCGGCCCCTCTGGGCAGAGACCCAGTACTTC. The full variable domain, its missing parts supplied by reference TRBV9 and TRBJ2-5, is DSGVTQTPKHLITATGQRVTLRCSPRSGDLSVYWYQQSLDQGLQFLIQYYNGEERAKGNILERFSAQQFPDLHSELNLSSLELGDSALYFCASSPRPLWAETQYFGPGTRLLVL.

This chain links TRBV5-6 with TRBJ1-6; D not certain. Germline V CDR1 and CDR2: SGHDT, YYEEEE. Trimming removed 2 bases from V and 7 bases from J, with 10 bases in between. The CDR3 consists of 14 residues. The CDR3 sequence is CASSFERSNSPLHF. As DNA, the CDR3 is TGTGCCAGCAGCTTTGAACGGTCAAATTCACCCCTCCACTTT. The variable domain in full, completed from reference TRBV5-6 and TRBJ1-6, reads DAGVTQSPTHLIKTRGQQVTLRCSPKSGHDTVSWYQQALGQGPQFIFQYYEEEERQRGNFPDRFSGHQFPNYSSELNVNALLLGDSALYLCASSFERSNSPLHFGNGTRLTVT.

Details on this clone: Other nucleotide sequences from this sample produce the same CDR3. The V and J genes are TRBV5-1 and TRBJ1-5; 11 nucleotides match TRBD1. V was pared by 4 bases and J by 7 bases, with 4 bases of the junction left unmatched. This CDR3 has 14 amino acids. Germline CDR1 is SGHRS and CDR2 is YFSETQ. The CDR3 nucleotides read TGCGCCAGCAGCCTGGGACAGGGGGAACAGCCCCAGCATTTT. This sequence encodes CASSLGQGEQPQHF.

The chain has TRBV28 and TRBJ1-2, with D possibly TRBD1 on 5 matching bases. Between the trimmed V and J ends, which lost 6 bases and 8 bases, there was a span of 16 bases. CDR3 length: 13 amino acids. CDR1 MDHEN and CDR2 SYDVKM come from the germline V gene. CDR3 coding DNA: TGTGCCAGCAGACCGGGGGGAGGGAAGGGCTACACCTTC. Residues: CASRPGGGKGYTF.

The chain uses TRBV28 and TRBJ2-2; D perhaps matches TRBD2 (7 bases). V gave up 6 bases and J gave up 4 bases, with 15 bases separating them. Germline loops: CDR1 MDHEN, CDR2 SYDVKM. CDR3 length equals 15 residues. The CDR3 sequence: CASREGGVATGELFF. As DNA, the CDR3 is TGTGCCAGCAGGGAAGGGGGGGTCGCCACCGGGGAGCTGTTTTTT.

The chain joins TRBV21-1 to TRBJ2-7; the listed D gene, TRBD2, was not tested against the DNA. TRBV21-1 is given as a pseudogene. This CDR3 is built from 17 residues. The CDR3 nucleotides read TGTGCCAGCAGCCCGGGGGGCAGGACCTACCCCCACTACGAGCAGTACTTC. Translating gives CASSPGGRTYPHYEQYF.

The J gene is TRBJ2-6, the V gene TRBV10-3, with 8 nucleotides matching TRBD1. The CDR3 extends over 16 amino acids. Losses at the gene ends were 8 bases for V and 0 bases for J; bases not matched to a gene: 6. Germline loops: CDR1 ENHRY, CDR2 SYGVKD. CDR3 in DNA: TGTGCCATCGGGGCAGGGGGCCTCTCTGGGGCCAACGTCCTGACTTTC. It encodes CAIGAGGLSGANVLTF.

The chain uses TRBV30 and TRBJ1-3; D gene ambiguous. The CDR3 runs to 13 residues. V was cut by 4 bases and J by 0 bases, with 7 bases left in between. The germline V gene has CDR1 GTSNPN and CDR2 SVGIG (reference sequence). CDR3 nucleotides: TGTGCCTGGATTCGAGGCTCTGGAAACACCATATATTTT. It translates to CAWIRGSGNTIYF.

The CDR3 nucleotides read TGTGCCAGCAGGTCCCGACAGCTCATGAACACTGAAGCTTTCTTT. It translates to CASRSRQLMNTEAFF. The chain couples TRBV27 to TRBJ1-1, with a weak D call TRBD1 (5 bases). Germline values: CDR1 MNHEY, CDR2 SMNVEV (reference sequence). Trimming took 6 bases from V and 0 from J, leaving 14 bases between them. This CDR3 spans 15 amino acids.

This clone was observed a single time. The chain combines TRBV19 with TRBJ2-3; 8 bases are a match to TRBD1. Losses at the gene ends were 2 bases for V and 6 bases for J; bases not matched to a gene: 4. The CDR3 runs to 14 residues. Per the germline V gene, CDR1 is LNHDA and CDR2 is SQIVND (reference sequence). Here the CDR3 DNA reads TGTGCCAGTAGTATACAGGGGGCAGGTGATACGCAGTATTTT. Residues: CASSIQGAGDTQYF.

The CDR3 DNA is TGCGCCAGCAGTGAGTCTGATCGTAGGACAGCGAACACTGAAGCTTTCTTT. It codes for CASSESDRRTANTEAFF. This chain uses TRBV10-1 with TRBJ1-1; tentative D call: TRBD1 (6 bases). The CDR3 runs 17 residues. Germline assignment: CDR1 WNHNN and CDR2 SYGVQD (reference sequence). The V end lost 0 bases, the J end lost 1 base, and 15 bases lay between the germline ends.

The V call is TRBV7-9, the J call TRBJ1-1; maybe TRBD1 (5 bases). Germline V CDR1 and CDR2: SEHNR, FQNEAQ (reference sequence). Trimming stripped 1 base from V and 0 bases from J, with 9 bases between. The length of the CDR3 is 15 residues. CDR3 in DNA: TGTGCCAGCAGCTTAGGGGCAGGGTTGAACACTGAAGCTTTCTTT. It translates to CASSLGAGLNTEAFF.

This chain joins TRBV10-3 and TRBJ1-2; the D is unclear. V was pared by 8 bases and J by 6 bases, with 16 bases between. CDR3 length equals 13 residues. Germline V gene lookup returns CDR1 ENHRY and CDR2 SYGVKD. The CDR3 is CAIGQAHRHGYTF. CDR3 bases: TGTGCCATCGGGCAGGCACATCGACATGGCTACACCTTC.

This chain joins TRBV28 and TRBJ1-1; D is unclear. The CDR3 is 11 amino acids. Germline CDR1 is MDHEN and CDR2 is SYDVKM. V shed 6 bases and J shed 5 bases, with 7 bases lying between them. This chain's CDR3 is CASSSSTEAFF. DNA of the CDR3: TGTGCCAGCAGCTCGAGTACTGAAGCTTTCTTT.

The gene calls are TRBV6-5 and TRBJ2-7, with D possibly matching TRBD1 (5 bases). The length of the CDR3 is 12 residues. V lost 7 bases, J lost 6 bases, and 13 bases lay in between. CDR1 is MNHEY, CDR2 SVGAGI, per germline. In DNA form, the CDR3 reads TGTGCCAGCACAGAATGGGGCGGCGAGCAGTACTTC. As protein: CASTEWGGEQYF.

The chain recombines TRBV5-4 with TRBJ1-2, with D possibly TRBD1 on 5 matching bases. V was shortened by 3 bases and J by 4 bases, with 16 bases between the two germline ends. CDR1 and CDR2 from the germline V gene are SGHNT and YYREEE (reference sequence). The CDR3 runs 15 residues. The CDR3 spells CASSSSPRQTYGYTF. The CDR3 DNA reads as TGTGCCAGCAGCTCAAGTCCTCGACAGACCTATGGCTACACCTTC.

The CDR3 loop reads CASRSTGVNYGYTF. CDR3 nucleotide sequence: TGTGCCAGCAGATCCACGGGGGTTAACTATGGCTACACCTTC. The genes are TRBV27 and TRBJ1-2; possibly TRBD1 for D (5 bases). Germline-derived CDR1 and CDR2 are MNHEY and SMNVEV (reference sequence). This CDR3 has 14 residues. Between the trimmed V and J ends, which lost 6 bases and 1 base, there was a span of 12 bases.

CDR3 sequence: CASSGDRWDTEAFF. The CDR3 bases are TGTGCCAGCAGCGGGGACAGGTGGGACACTGAAGCTTTCTTT. V and J are TRBV9 and TRBJ1-1, with 8 bases that match TRBD1. The ends lost 3 bases at V and 3 bases at J; junction bases unmatched: 4. The CDR3 is 14 amino acids. Per the germline V gene, CDR1 is SGDLS and CDR2 is YYNGEE.

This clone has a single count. CDR3 in amino acids: CASSIRAGYGYTF. The CDR3 coding sequence is TGTGCCAGTAGTATAAGGGCAGGGTATGGCTACACCTTC. The chain joins TRBV19 to TRBJ1-2; D might be TRBD1 (5 bases). Germline V gene sequence: CDR1 LNHDA, CDR2 SQIVND (reference sequence). This CDR3 comprises 13 residues. V was shortened by 2 bases and J by 5 bases, with 9 bases between the two germline ends.

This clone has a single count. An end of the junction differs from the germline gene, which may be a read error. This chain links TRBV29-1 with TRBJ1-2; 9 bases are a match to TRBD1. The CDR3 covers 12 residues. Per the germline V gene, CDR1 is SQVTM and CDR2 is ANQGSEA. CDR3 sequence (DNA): TGCAGCGTCGAAGACAGGGGGTATGGCTACACCTTC. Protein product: CSVEDRGYGYTF.

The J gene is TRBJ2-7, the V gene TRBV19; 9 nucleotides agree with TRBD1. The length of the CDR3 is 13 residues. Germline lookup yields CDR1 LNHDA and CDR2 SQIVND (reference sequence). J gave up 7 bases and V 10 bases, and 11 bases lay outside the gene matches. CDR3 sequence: CATGGDRAQEQYF. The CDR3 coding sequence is TGTGCCACTGGTGGGGACAGGGCACAGGAGCAGTACTTC.

The DNA for the CDR3 is TGTGCCAGCAGCGTTTCCTGGCGGCAACTATCTAATTCACCCCTCCACTTT. Amino acid sequence: CASSVSWRQLSNSPLHF. The chain has TRBV9 and TRBJ1-6; no clear D. Trimming removed 2 bases at V and 6 bases at J, with 18 bases between. In germline, CDR1 is SGDLS, CDR2 YYNGEE. This CDR3 contains 17 residues.

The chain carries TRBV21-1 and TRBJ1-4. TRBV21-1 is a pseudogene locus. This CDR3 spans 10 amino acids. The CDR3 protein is CASSKIVLFF. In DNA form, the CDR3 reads TGTGCCAGCAGCAAAATCGTGCTGTTTTTT.